This T cell receptor beta chain was recorded in a study of shared clonotypes between healthy human individuals. Study observations and caveats: In contrast to clonotypes shared by all four donors, non-shared clonotypes had lower generation probabilities.

Only in-frame clones appear in the TCRdb table, and some are missing; sequencing was by immunoSEQ multiplex PCR. This table holds just over 2,000,000 clones, 85% to 95% found once. The germline CDR1 and CDR2 sequences are SGHTA and FQGNSA. Deletions cut 1 base from V and 2 bases from J, with 10 bases between. The CDR3 length is 15 residues. Concerning this clone itself: Its antigen is as yet unknown.

Material for sequencing was naive CD4+ T cells sorted from blood. As for subset: CD45RA+ positively selected. The chain combines TRBV7-2 with TRBJ2-3; D is undetermined. The receptor was derived from a man aged 18 to 30 in good health. This CDR3 is CASSLGHPYTDTQYF. The CDR3 nucleotides are TGTGCCAGCAGCTTAGGTCACCCGTACACAGATACGCAGTATTTT.